This T cell receptor beta chain was sequenced for a study of T cell changes during pregnancy in multiple sclerosis. Trimming stripped 2 bases from V and 2 bases from J, with 8 bases between. Germline CDR1 MGHRA, CDR2 YSYEKL. This CDR3 comprises 14 residues. TCRdb's table, derived via immunoSEQ multiplex PCR, lists solely in-frame clones and lacks some. This table holds 45,000 to 70,000 clones, roughly 90% found once. The chain recombines TRBV4-1 with TRBJ2-3; D is uncertain. This TCR was sampled from a female donor in good health, enrolled as a control in a pregnancy study. Here the sequenced sample was CD4+ T cells from peripheral blood mononuclear cells, taken after pregnancy. CDR3: CASSQRSPTDTQYF. The CDR3 DNA reads as TGCGCCAGCAGCCAAAGGAGCCCCACAGATACGCAGTATTTT.